These 26 T cell receptor beta chains share one sample of origin, sequenced in a study of blood T cells in healthy people across ages. Alongside a J-beta primer mix, a sample-barcoded 5' primer served in a second PCR lasting 7 to 11 cycles. TCRdb itself ran the 5' RACE reads through MiXCR, one entry per CDR3 protein. The sample consists of around 870,000 distinct CDR3 sequences, around 30% of them appearing once. Sequenced material: blood. The origin of the receptors is a woman aged 80 or over in good health.

Turning to this clonotype: Just one base apart from a much larger clone, this may be a read error. This rearrangement joins TRBV7-9 to TRBJ2-7; 8 bases are shared with TRBD2. Trimming at V came to 7 bases and at J to 7 bases, leaving 3 bases not matched to a gene. Germline V gene lookup returns CDR1 SEHNR and CDR2 FQNEAQ (reference sequence). There are 11 residues in the CDR3. The CDR3 DNA reads TGTGCCAGCAACATAGCGGGGGAGCAGTACTTC. Translating gives CASNIAGEQYF.

This clonotype has a handful of counts. The CDR3 sequence is CAAGRTNSPLHF. In DNA, the CDR3 is TGTGCCGCGGGACGGACTAATTCACCCCTCCACTTT. V usage is TRBV30 and J usage is TRBJ1-6; weak D call: TRBD1 (5 bases). CDR1 and CDR2 (germline): GTSNPN, SVGIG (reference sequence). The CDR3 extends over 12 amino acids. Trimming cost V 8 bases and J 6 bases, with 11 bases left between them. Full variable domain (rest looked up from reference TRBV30 and TRBJ1-6): SQTIHQWPATLVQPVGSPLSLECTVEGTSNPNLYWYRQAAGRGLQLLFYSVGIGQISSEVPQNLSASRPQDRQFILSSKKLLLSDSGFYLCAAGRTNSPLHFGNGTRLTVT.

The table lists this clonotype with many counts. The chain recombines TRBV18 with TRBJ2-1; the D gene is possibly TRBD1 (5 bases). From germline, CDR1 is KGHSH and CDR2 LQKENI. The CDR3 runs 15 residues. V gave up 3 bases and J gave up 6 bases, with 15 bases separating them. The CDR3 DNA follows: TGTGCCAGCTCACCTACCGGACATGAGACCAATGAGCAGTTCTTC. Translation gives CASSPTGHETNEQFF.

This clonotype was detected many times. The chain is built from TRBV6-2 or TRBV6-3 and TRBJ2-3, with TRBD1 as a possible D gene (6 bases). The CDR3 sequence is 13 residues long. Germline assignment: CDR1 MNHEY and CDR2 SVGEGT. The CDR3: CTSAGQRTDTQYF. In nucleotides, the CDR3 is TGTACCTCGGCAGGACAGCGCACAGATACGCAGTATTTT.

This clonotype was observed many times. The V gene is TRBV20-1, the J gene TRBJ2-5; no firm D call. This CDR3 contains 13 residues. V was cut by 2 bases and J by 2 bases, with 9 bases left in between. Per germline, CDR1 DFQATT and CDR2 SNEGSKA (reference sequence). CDR3 bases: TGCAGTGCTAGAATCCCGTTACAAGAGACCCAGTACTTC. Amino acids: CSARIPLQETQYF.

There are many counts of this clonotype. This sequence joins TRBV20-1 and TRBJ2-1; 8 nucleotides agree with TRBD1. Germline CDR1 is DFQATT and CDR2 is SNEGSKA (reference sequence). This CDR3 is built from 17 residues. Germline trimming cut 5 bases from V and 2 bases from J; bases unmatched to any gene: 14. Here the CDR3 reads CSAPRGQAETTYNEQFF. DNA for the CDR3: TGCAGTGCTCCCCGGGGACAGGCCGAGACAACCTACAATGAGCAGTTCTTC.

This clonotype was seen many times. V gene TRBV20-1 combines with J gene TRBJ2-5; D remains unclear. V gave up 6 bases and J gave up 5 bases, with 16 bases separating them. Per the germline V gene, CDR1 is DFQATT and CDR2 is SNEGSKA (reference sequence). The CDR3 covers 13 residues. The CDR3 coding sequence is TGCAGTGCCCCCGTTGCCGGTCCGGAGACCCAGTACTTC. Its translation: CSAPVAGPETQYF.

This clonotype has ten or more counts. The chain carries TRBV4-3 and TRBJ1-1; D unresolved. Germline V gene data show CDR1 as LGHNA and CDR2 as YSLEER. CDR3 length: 16 residues. Trimming removed 0 bases from V and 3 bases from J, with 14 bases in between. The CDR3 nucleotides are TGCGCCAGCAGCCAAGACCGGACGCCCGGGGACACTGAAGCTTTCTTT. Translation gives CASSQDRTPGDTEAFF.

This clonotype was found many times. This chain links TRBV6-2 or TRBV6-3 with TRBJ1-2; D remains unclear. The V gene's germline CDR1 is MNHEY and CDR2 SVGEGT. V lost 2 bases, J lost 8 bases, and 12 bases lay in between. The length of the CDR3 is 13 residues. As DNA, the CDR3 is TGTGCCAGCAGTTACAGTGGGTCGTCGGGCTACACCTTC. It codes for CASSYSGSSGYTF.

This clonotype came up a few times. Just one base apart from a much larger clone, this may be a read error. The V call is TRBV6-2 or TRBV6-3, the J call TRBJ2-7, with D maybe TRBD2 (5 bases). V gave up 4 bases and J gave up 3 bases, with 16 bases separating them. The CDR3 is 15 amino acids. From germline, CDR1 is MNHEY and CDR2 SVGEGT. CDR3 DNA sequence: TGTGCCAGCAGTTCACCGGGAACCCCCTGCTACGAGCAGTACTTC. Its protein is CASSSPGTPCYEQYF.

This clonotype has only a few counts. The chain couples TRBV3-1 to TRBJ2-3; no definite D call. The length of the CDR3 is 14 residues. Germline V lookup: CDR1 LGHDT, CDR2 YNNKEL (reference sequence). Trimming took 9 bases from V and 6 from J, leaving 19 bases between them. CDR3 coding DNA: TGTGCCAGTTCATGGAACTCTCGGCCTGATACGCAGTATTTT. Translating it yields CASSWNSRPDTQYF.

V is TRBV7-9 and J is TRBJ1-2; 7 nucleotides line up with TRBD1. Germline trimming cut 2 bases from V and 4 bases from J; bases unmatched to any gene: 10. The germline V gene encodes CDR1 SEHNR and CDR2 FQNEAQ (reference sequence). The CDR3 extends over 16 amino acids. CDR3 residues: CASSLYEGASSYGYTF. The CDR3 nucleotides read TGTGCCAGCAGCTTATACGAGGGGGCGAGTTCCTATGGCTACACCTTC.

This clonotype was observed a few times. The chain recombines TRBV5-1 with TRBJ2-3; D possibly corresponds to TRBD1 (6 bases). Germline V gene lookup returns CDR1 SGHRS and CDR2 YFSETQ. The V end lost 3 bases, the J end lost 1 base, and 12 bases lay between the germline ends. The CDR3 is 15 amino acids. The CDR3 spells CASSSQGTGTDTQYF. CDR3 in DNA: TGCGCCAGCAGCTCACAGGGCACCGGCACAGATACGCAGTATTTT.

The genes are TRBV28 and TRBJ1-3; TRBD1 matches 7 bases. Germline CDR1 MDHEN, CDR2 SYDVKM. The CDR3 length is 17 residues. V gave up 4 bases and J gave up 4 bases; unmatched junction bases: 13. The CDR3 DNA reads TGTGCCAGCAGTTCCTACAGGGGATTGAAGATCGGAAACACCATATATTTT. It codes for CASSSYRGLKIGNTIYF. The entire variable domain, with the rest obtained from reference TRBV28 and TRBJ1-3, is as follows: DVKVTQSSRYLVKRTGEKVFLECVQDMDHENMFWYRQDPGLGLRLIYFSYDVKMKEKGDIPEGYSVSREKKERFSLILESASTNQTSMYLCASSSYRGLKIGNTIYFGEGSWLTVV.

This clonotype was recorded a few times. A much larger clone sits a single nucleotide away, making a read error possible. The chain joins TRBV29-1 to TRBJ2-5; possibly TRBD1 for D (5 bases). Germline V gene data show CDR1 as SQVTM and CDR2 as ANQGSEA. Trimming pared 4 bases from V and 11 bases from J, leaving 17 bases between. The CDR3 extends over 12 amino acids. The CDR3 here is CSVARTTDEQYF. The DNA for the CDR3 is TGCAGCGTTGCCCGGACAACCGATGAGCAGTACTTC. The variable domain in full, completed from reference TRBV29-1 and TRBJ2-5, reads SAVISQKPSRDICQRGTSLTIQCQVDSQVTMMFWYRQQPGQSLTLIATANQGSEATYESGFVIDKFPISRPNLTFSTLTVSNMSPEDSSIYLCSVARTTDEQYFGPGTRLLVL.

This clonotype was recorded at least ten times. The chain recombines TRBV15 with TRBJ1-2, with 8 positions matching TRBD1. The CDR3 runs to 19 residues. From germline, CDR1 is LNHNV and CDR2 YYDKDF (reference sequence). The trim removed 0 bases at V and 2 bases at J, leaving 14 bases unmatched. This CDR3 reads CATSRDRKDRVSSNYGYTF. The CDR3 bases are TGTGCCACCAGCAGAGATCGAAAGGACAGGGTTTCTAGCAACTATGGCTACACCTTC.

Note on this clonotype: A single base separates this from a much larger clone, so it may be a read error. The J gene is TRBJ2-1, the V gene TRBV12-3 or TRBV12-4; 8 bases align to TRBD2. This CDR3 has 16 residues. CDR3 bases: TGTGCCAGCAGTCCACCTCGCCTAGCGGGCCGCGGAGAGCGGTTCTTC. This gives the protein CASSPPRLAGRGERFF.

This clonotype occurred a few times. A read error is possible here, since a much larger clone lies one base away. The chain uses TRBV25-1 and TRBJ2-3, with D possibly being TRBD1 (5 bases). CDR1 MGHDK and CDR2 SYGVNS come from the germline V gene. This CDR3 is built from 13 residues. The CDR3 region is CACRRQSTDTQYF. Here the CDR3 DNA reads TGTGCCTGCAGAAGACAGAGCACAGATACGCAGTATTTT.

This chain joins TRBV4-2 and TRBJ1-2, with TRBD1 matching 7 bases. The CDR3 contains 14 residues. In germline, CDR1 is LGHNA, CDR2 YNFKEQ. V trimming: 5 bases; J trimming: 4 bases; junction bases outside the gene matches: 7. The CDR3 region is CASSVGTDPYGYTF. CDR3 bases: TGTGCCAGCAGCGTCGGGACAGATCCCTATGGCTACACCTTC.

The CDR3 region is CASSYGPGDTDTQYF. The CDR3 DNA reads as TGTGCCAGCAGTTACGGCCCAGGGGACACAGATACGCAGTATTTT. This chain joins TRBV6-2 or TRBV6-3 and TRBJ2-3, with D possibly being TRBD1 (6 bases). The germline V gene has CDR1 MNHEY and CDR2 SVGEGT. The CDR3 sequence is 15 residues long. Between the trimmed V and J ends, which lost 2 bases and 2 bases, there was a span of 11 bases.

This chain joins TRBV12-3 or TRBV12-4 and TRBJ2-3, with 9 bases that match TRBD1. The V segment lost 3 bases and the J segment 5 bases; nucleotides outside the gene matches: 12. This CDR3 comprises 17 residues. The CDR3 region is CASSFWLGTGSGDTQYF. In nucleotides, the CDR3 is TGTGCCAGCAGTTTCTGGTTGGGGACAGGGAGTGGAGATACGCAGTATTTT.

This chain joins TRBV7-9 and TRBJ2-1; D assignment may be TRBD1 or TRBD2 (5 bases each). Germline assignment: CDR1 SEHNR and CDR2 FQNEAQ (reference sequence). The germline V and J ends were trimmed by 4 bases and 8 bases, with 15 bases remaining between them. The CDR3 spans 14 residues. The CDR3 bases are TGTGCCAGCAGCTCAGCGGCAGGGTCGCATGAGCAGTTCTTC. Protein: CASSSAAGSHEQFF.

This clonotype was detected ten times or more. The V and J genes are TRBV7-2 and TRBJ2-6; 7 positions match TRBD1. This CDR3 has 20 amino acids. The germline V gene encodes CDR1 SGHTA and CDR2 FQGNSA. V gave up 1 base and J gave up 0 bases; unmatched junction bases: 12. The CDR3 sequence: CASSLGWTGGSLSGANVLTF. The CDR3 nucleotides are TGTGCCAGCAGCTTAGGGTGGACAGGAGGCAGTCTCTCTGGGGCCAACGTCCTGACTTTC.

Regarding this clonotype: One junction end does not reproduce the germline sequence, and a read error may be involved. V gene TRBV10-3 combines with J gene TRBJ2-7, with TRBD2 as a possible D gene (6 bases). Germline CDR1 is ENHRY and CDR2 is SYGVKD. The CDR3 is 15 residues long. The CDR3 DNA follows: TGTGCCATCAGTAAGTCTAGCGCGAGCTCCTACGAACAGTACTTC. It yields the protein CAISKSSASSYEQYF.

This clonotype was seen repeatedly, ten times or more. This chain joins TRBV28 and TRBJ2-7; D perhaps matches TRBD1 (6 bases). The CDR3 is 15 residues long. V shed 2 bases and J shed 2 bases, with 13 bases lying between them. Germline loops: CDR1 MDHEN, CDR2 SYDVKM. CDR3 DNA: TGTGCCAGCAGTTTACCAAACAGGGAGACCTACGAGCAGTACTTC. Translation: CASSLPNRETYEQYF.

Concerning this clonotype: A much bigger clone sits one base away, suggesting this may be a read error. The gene calls are TRBV2 and TRBJ1-6; the D is unclear. The CDR3 runs to 16 residues. From germline, CDR1 is SNHLY and CDR2 FYNNEI. Trimming left V 0 bases short and J 5 bases short, with 11 bases between. In DNA, the CDR3 is TGTGCCAGCAGTGAAGCGCAGGTTCAGGATAATTCACCCCTCCACTTT. Translation gives CASSEAQVQDNSPLHF.